The 5 T cell receptor beta chains below were found in one sample sequenced in a study of molecular identifiers for immune sequencing clone quantification (dated 2018 in TCRdb). The library was prepared using PCR. The listed sequencing device is Illumina HiSeq 4000. TCRdb reprocessed the public reads (quality trimming at Q25 with fastp, clone calling with MiXCR) and kept in-frame beta chains. CDR3 protein duplicates are merged, each entry listing the most common genes and DNA. The sample table holds 300,000 to 400,000 distinct CDR3 sequences, of which roughly 23% were seen once. Approximately 0.8% of the sample is in the top ten clones. The sequenced sample consisted of naive CD8+ T cells from blood, with Jurkat cell RNA spiked in. Per the publication, the cell subset or site label means: FACS-sorted CD8+CD4-CCR7+CD45RA+ naive T cells. These receptors originate from a human donor in good health. Some libraries in this study had Jurkat cell RNA spiked in.

Details on this clonotype: In this CDR3 the conserved last residue, phenylalanine or tryptophan, is missing, so a read error is likely. This rearrangement joins TRBV9 to TRBJ2-5, with D maybe TRBD2 (5 bases). The germline gives CDR1 SGDLS, CDR2 YYNGEE. V gave up 4 bases and J gave up 0 bases, with 13 bases separating them. This CDR3 has 15 residues. The CDR3 loop is CASSPHGEYQETQYL. In nucleotides, the CDR3 is TGTGCCAGCAGCCCCCACGGGGAGTACCAAGAGACCCAGTACCTC.

This clonotype was recorded at least ten times. The rearrangement uses TRBV6-6 and TRBJ2-1, with D perhaps matching TRBD1 or TRBD2 (6 bases each). This CDR3 comprises 15 residues. Germline V gene lookup returns CDR1 MNHNY and CDR2 SVGAGI (reference sequence). V dropped 5 bases and J dropped 4 bases, with 15 bases sitting between them. For the CDR3, the DNA is TGTGCCAGCAGTCTGGGAGGCAGGGGATACAATGAGCAGTTCTTC. This codes for CASSLGGRGYNEQFF.

This clonotype was picked up many times. V gene TRBV6-2 or TRBV6-3 combines with J gene TRBJ2-4, with 8 bases fitting TRBD2. The J segment lost 3 bases and the V segment lost 4 bases, leaving 11 bases of the junction unmatched. Germline loops: CDR1 MNHEY, CDR2 SVGEGT. The CDR3 runs 17 residues. The chain's CDR3 is CASSSPPGLGRKNIQYF. The CDR3 DNA follows: TGTGCCAGCAGTTCCCCCCCGGGACTAGGGCGCAAAAACATTCAGTACTTC.

This clonotype showed up many times. V is TRBV7-8 and J is TRBJ2-1; the D gene is possibly TRBD2 (6 bases). Deletions cut 3 bases from V and 9 bases from J, with 12 bases between. Germline CDR1 is SGHVS and CDR2 is FQNEAQ. This CDR3 region has 13 residues. CDR3 DNA sequence: TGTGCCAGCAGCTTGGAACTAGCTACTGAGCAGTTCTTC. It specifies CASSLELATEQFF.

The V gene is TRBV25-1, the J gene TRBJ2-7; weak D call: TRBD1 (5 bases). V was clipped by 1 base and J by 2 bases, with 9 bases between them. The CDR3 has 14 amino acids. Germline assignment: CDR1 MGHDK and CDR2 SYGVNS. The CDR3 region has the DNA TGTGCCAGCAGTGAATCGGGCAGGGCCTACGAGCAGTACTTC. Translating it yields CASSESGRAYEQYF.